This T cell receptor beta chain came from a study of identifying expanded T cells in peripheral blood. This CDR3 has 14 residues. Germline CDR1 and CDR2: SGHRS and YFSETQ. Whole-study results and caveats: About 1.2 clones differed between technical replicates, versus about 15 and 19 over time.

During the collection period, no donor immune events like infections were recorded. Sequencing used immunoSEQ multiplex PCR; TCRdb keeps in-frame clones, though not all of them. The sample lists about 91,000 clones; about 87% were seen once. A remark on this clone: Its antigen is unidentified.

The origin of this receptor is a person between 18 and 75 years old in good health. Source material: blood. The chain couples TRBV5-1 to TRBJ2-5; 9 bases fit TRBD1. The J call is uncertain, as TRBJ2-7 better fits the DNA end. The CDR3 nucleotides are TGCGCCAGCAGAAAACAGGGGGCAGGGTACGAGCAGTACTTC. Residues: CASRKQGAGYEQYF.